Listed below are T cell receptor beta chains from one sample, sequenced in a study of PD-L1 blockade in urothelial cancer. The assay was immunoSEQ multiplex PCR, and TCRdb's table has in-frame clones only and misses some. Here the sample spans about 74,000 clones, roughly 80% being singletons. The material sequenced was PBMCs, taken around atezolizumab (anti-PD-L1) treatment. The receptors were sampled from a man aged 65 to 85 with urothelial cancer. CDR3s leave out the opening cysteine and the closing phenylalanine or tryptophan. The D gene is left open where the match is weak.

J gene	D gene	V gene	CDR3 protein
TRBJ2-7	TRBD2	TRBV4-2	ASSGSSGTYEQY
TRBJ2-1	TRBD2	TRBV4-2	ASSQHTSGGSGEQF
TRBJ1-4	.	TRBV7-3	ASSPTSRSGKMKLF
TRBJ2-3	TRBD2	TRBV10-3	AISESYSVRTSGRTDTQY
TRBJ1-4	.	TRBV5-4	ASSLREPGEKLF
TRBJ2-5	.	TRBV18	ASSPLRRGSQTQY
TRBJ1-3	.	TRBV4-2	ASSQEGGVGNTIY
TRBJ2-5	.	TRBV5-1	ASSSRGGRQETQY
TRBJ2-1	.	TRBV7-2	ASSLELAAPYNEQF
TRBJ1-5	.	TRBV19	ASSIVGRAGQPQH
TRBJ2-3	TRBD2	TRBV19	ASRGRGGATDTQY
TRBJ2-2	TRBD1	TRBV9	ASSPSGQVTGELF
TRBJ1-1	.	TRBV4-1	ASSPHRVWDTEAF
TRBJ2-3	TRBD2	TRBV19	ASSFSGRALGTDTQY
TRBJ2-5	TRBD1	TRBV7-2	ASSLGQAETQY
TRBJ2-1	TRBD2	TRBV7-9	ASSLGSGGTSGPYNEQF
TRBJ2-1	.	TRBV15	ATSRAELGEQF
TRBJ2-2	TRBD1	TRBV5-4	ASSQTGTGVTGELF
TRBJ1-1	TRBD1	TRBV5-1	ASSSWTGNTEAF
TRBJ1-4	.	TRBV19	ASSVYEARGLNEKLF
TRBJ2-5	.	TRBV7-2	ASSLPTGETQY
TRBJ2-3	TRBD2	TRBV5-8	ASSRYRTRSTDTQY
TRBJ1-5	.	TRBV5-4	ASSLGGEGQPQH
TRBJ2-1	TRBD2	TRBV9	ASSVSGSGENEQF
TRBJ1-2	TRBD1	TRBV6-6	ASSLGQYGYT
TRBJ1-5	.	TRBV19	ASRDRTNQPQH
TRBJ2-7	.	TRBV2	ASSPRYEQY
TRBJ2-1	TRBD2	TRBV4-1	ASSPRTSGNEQF
TRBJ1-2	TRBD1	TRBV2	ASIPDPGQGYYGYT
TRBJ2-7	.	TRBV6-6	ASSYSIIYEQY
TRBJ1-1	TRBD1	TRBV5-6	ASSPPRQGNTEAF
TRBJ2-7	.	TRBV9	ASSPTTGTLDEQY
TRBJ2-5	TRBD1	TRBV12-5	ASGLVLGQGSETQY
TRBJ2-7	.	TRBV6-7	ASSYSICGEQY
TRBJ1-1	.	TRBV6-5	ASGENEAF
TRBJ2-3	TRBD1	TRBV7-6	ASSLGGPGQGPDTQY
TRBJ2-7	TRBD2	TRBV19	ASRATLLMGGSYEQY
TRBJ1-5	TRBD1	TRBV30	AWSRTGVSNQPQH
TRBJ1-2	.	TRBV28	ASSTTGSPHEGYT
TRBJ2-7	.	TRBV7-8	ASSLAREQY
TRBJ2-1	.	TRBV29-1	SVDGQGNEQF
TRBJ2-7	.	TRBV29-1	SARQLPYEQY
TRBJ2-5	.	TRBV23-1	ASSIDGGSETQY
TRBJ1-2	TRBD1	TRBV2	ASSEAPDRALYIYGYT
TRBJ2-1	TRBD1	TRBV7-9	ASSEGRGLYNEQF
TRBJ1-1	.	TRBV18	ASSPPIRVLNTEAF
TRBJ2-1	TRBD2	TRBV5-1	ASSSPPGLADESSYNEQF
TRBJ2-7	.	TRBV6-1	ASSGSGGSSYEQY
TRBJ2-3	TRBD2	TRBV19	ASSLTSGTTFPTDTQY
TRBJ2-7	TRBD1	TRBV2	ASSGRGTGSRQY
TRBJ2-5	TRBD2	TRBV29-1	SVWLLAGGGGETQY
TRBJ2-3	.	TRBV7-6	ASSPVQGDTQY
TRBJ1-4	.	TRBV18	ASSRDSTTNEKLF
TRBJ2-7	.	TRBV6-5	ASSSSEGYEQY
TRBJ2-7	.	TRBV27	ASRPTGMREQY
TRBJ2-7	TRBD2	TRBV28	ASSLFPSGREDAYEQY
TRBJ2-5	.	TRBV28	ATRVVYAETQY
TRBJ2-5	.	TRBV27	ASSFFEALKETQY
TRBJ2-3	.	TRBV5-4	ASSLKSGSGDTQY